This TCR beta chain comes out of a study of T-cell memory formation after mild COVID-19. This clonotype was seen at least ten times. TCRdb used MiXCR to reprocess the 5' RACE reads, holding one entry per CDR3 protein. Of some 120,000 distinct CDR3 sequences listed, less than 6.5% are singletons. Germline CDR1 is ENHRY and CDR2 is SYGVKD. This CDR3 has 15 residues. The V gene end was trimmed by 5 bases and the J gene end by 6 bases; junction bases not matched to a gene: 9. Sequences were obtained from PBMCs or a T cell subset sorted from them (not recorded which). The clonotype comes from an adult woman who had mild COVID-19 (a few samples of this study predate the infection). Cell type and time point are not known. The chain recombines TRBV10-3 with TRBJ2-1; TRBD2 matches 8 bases. This CDR3 reads CAISPSGRTPNEQFF. CDR3 DNA: TGTGCCATCAGTCCGAGCGGGAGAACCCCCAATGAGCAGTTCTTC.